The 26 T cell receptor beta chains listed next were all sequenced from one sample in a study of T-cell memory formation after mild COVID-19. From the 5' RACE reads, TCRdb called clonotypes with MiXCR, one entry per CDR3 protein. The table includes 500,000 to 600,000 distinct CDR3 sequences, approximately 18% detected once. Sequenced input: PBMCs or a T cell subset sorted from them (not recorded which). The receptors here all came from an adult woman who had mild COVID-19 (a few samples of this study predate the infection). Cell type and time point are not known.

The CDR3 DNA follows: TGTGCCACCCCAGGGCCCCTGGTCCTATATAGCAATCAGCCCCAGCATTTT. Translation: CATPGPLVLYSNQPQHF. The chain links TRBV2 to TRBJ1-5, with D possibly matching TRBD1 (5 bases). From germline, CDR1 is SNHLY and CDR2 FYNNEI. This CDR3 has 17 residues. Trimming stripped 10 bases from V and 0 bases from J, with 22 bases between.

The V and J genes are TRBV6-1 and TRBJ1-1; D gene uncertain. V lost 8 bases, J lost 0 bases, and 10 bases lay in between. CDR1 and CDR2 (germline): MNHNS, SASEGT. The CDR3 loop spans 13 amino acids. CDR3 bases: TGTGCCAGCGAGGAGGTCATGAACACTGAAGCTTTCTTT. This encodes CASEEVMNTEAFF.

This clonotype has only a few counts. The chain carries TRBV7-6 and TRBJ2-3, with D possibly matching TRBD2 (7 bases). Germline V gene data show CDR1 as SGHVS and CDR2 as FNYEAQ. The CDR3 length is 13 residues. Between the trimmed V and J ends, which lost 0 bases and 14 bases, there was a span of 15 bases. CDR3 nucleotide sequence: TGTGCCAGCAGCTTAGCCCCGGGGGGCCCCCCGTATTTT. Amino acids: CASSLAPGGPPYF.

V gene TRBV25-1 combines with J gene TRBJ2-7; TRBD2 agrees at 7 bases. The V gene's germline CDR1 is MGHDK and CDR2 SYGVNS. The CDR3 totals 15 residues. The junction had 8 bases not matched to a gene; V was cut back by 1 base and J by 5 bases. Here the CDR3 reads CASSEWGGAVHEQYF. CDR3 DNA: TGTGCCAGCAGTGAATGGGGAGGGGCCGTCCACGAGCAGTACTTC.

The genes are TRBV5-1 and TRBJ1-2; 8 positions match TRBD1. J was trimmed by 8 bases and V by 1 base; bases with no gene match: 7. CDR1 and CDR2 from the germline V gene are SGHRS and YFSETQ. The CDR3 is 14 amino acids. In nucleotides, the CDR3 is TGCGCCAGCAGCTTGATGCAGGGGGCAGGGGGCTACACCTTC. Translating gives CASSLMQGAGGYTF.

V and J are TRBV4-1 and TRBJ2-2; perhaps TRBD1 as D (5 bases). CDR3 length: 15 amino acids. CDR1 MGHRA and CDR2 YSYEKL come from the germline V gene. Trimming left V 3 bases short and J 2 bases short, with 10 bases between. The CDR3 DNA sequence: TGCGCCAGCAGCCAGATAGGGGTCAACACCGGGGAGCTGTTTTTT. Translation: CASSQIGVNTGELFF.

The chain recombines TRBV24-1 with TRBJ2-1; 12 bases align to TRBD2. Trimming cost V 6 bases and J 3 bases; bases outside gene matches: 5. Germline V gene data show CDR1 as KGHDR and CDR2 as SFDVKD. CDR3 length equals 16 residues. CDR3 sequence: CATSNPSGRVYNEQFF. DNA for the CDR3: TGTGCCACCAGTAATCCTAGCGGGAGGGTCTACAATGAGCAGTTCTTC.

J is TRBJ2-5 and V is TRBV2; either TRBD1 or TRBD2 may supply D (6 bases each). V lost 5 bases to trimming and J lost 5 bases, with 18 bases between them. CDR1 and CDR2 from the germline V gene are SNHLY and FYNNEI. The CDR3 covers 15 residues. CDR3 protein: CASSTRDTGGETQYF. The CDR3 coding sequence is TGTGCCAGCAGTACCCGGGACACAGGAGGGGAGACCCAGTACTTC.

This clonotype has a count of ten or more. The chain uses TRBV24-1 and TRBJ2-1, with 7 bases matching TRBD2. CDR1 KGHDR and CDR2 SFDVKD come from the germline V gene. The CDR3 is made up of 14 amino acids. Losses at the gene ends were 4 bases for V and 3 bases for J; bases not matched to a gene: 2. The CDR3 DNA follows: TGTGCCACCAGTGAATCGGGGGGCTACAATGAGCAGTTCTTC. Translated, it gives CATSESGGYNEQFF.

The CDR3 DNA is TGTGCCAGCAGCTATTCGTGGGCAGAACAAGAGACCCAGTACTTC. Translation gives CASSYSWAEQETQYF. The chain joins TRBV5-5 to TRBJ2-5; no clear D gene. Trimming took 3 bases from V and 2 from J, leaving 14 bases between them. The CDR3 spans 15 residues. The germline V gene has CDR1 SGHKS and CDR2 YYEKEE (reference sequence). The variable domain in full, completed from reference TRBV5-5 and TRBJ2-5, reads DAGVTQSPTHLIKTRGQQVTLRCSPISGHKSVSWYQQVLGQGPQFIFQYYEKEERGRGNFPDRFSARQFPNYSSELNVNALLLGDSALYLCASSYSWAEQETQYFGPGTRLLVL.

This clonotype was seen a handful of times. The rearrangement links TRBV19 to TRBJ2-1; 7 positions match TRBD2. The CDR3 length is 15 residues. Germline CDR1 reads LNHDA; CDR2 reads SQIVND (reference sequence). With V trimmed by 4 bases and J by 0 bases, 3 bases remained unmatched. The CDR3 protein is CASSRLANSYNEQFF. In DNA, the CDR3 is TGTGCCAGTAGTAGACTAGCCAACTCCTACAATGAGCAGTTCTTC.

In this sample, this clonotype turned up a few times. The rearrangement uses TRBV24-1 and TRBJ2-3; 8 nucleotides agree with TRBD2. The CDR3 has 15 residues. Germline trimming cut 7 bases from V and 6 bases from J; bases unmatched to any gene: 11. The germline V gene encodes CDR1 KGHDR and CDR2 SFDVKD. The CDR3 DNA sequence: TGTGCCACCAGGAGGAGCGGGGGAGGATGGGATACGCAGTATTTT. It codes for CATRRSGGGWDTQYF.

This chain connects TRBV7-6 to TRBJ2-5; perhaps TRBD2 as D (6 bases). The V and J ends lost 3 bases and 1 base respectively, with 12 bases between them. The V gene's germline CDR1 is SGHVS and CDR2 FNYEAQ. The CDR3 consists of 15 residues. CDR3 DNA: TGTGCCAGCAGCTTCGGACCGCGGGGCCAAGAGACCCAGTACTTC. As protein: CASSFGPRGQETQYF. Supplemented by reference TRBV7-6 and TRBJ2-5, the full variable domain reads GAGVSQSPRYKVTKRGQDVALRCDPISGHVSLYWYRQALGQGPEFLTYFNYEAQQDKSGLPNDRFSAERPEGSISTLTIQRTEQRDSAMYRCASSFGPRGQETQYFGPGTRLLVL.

The sample holds a few counts of this clonotype. The genes are TRBV7-6 and TRBJ2-1; 7 bases line up with TRBD2. Germline V lookup: CDR1 SGHVS, CDR2 FNYEAQ. This CDR3 spans 16 amino acids. With V trimmed by 5 bases and J by 0 bases, 7 bases remained unmatched. This CDR3 reads CASSRRWTSSYNEQFF. The CDR3 DNA follows: TGTGCCAGCAGCCGGAGATGGACTAGCTCCTACAATGAGCAGTTCTTC.

This clonotype was recorded a few times. V gene TRBV14 combines with J gene TRBJ2-5; perhaps TRBD1 as D (6 bases). The CDR3 is made up of 16 amino acids. V was pared by 4 bases and J by 2 bases, with 17 bases between. Germline V CDR1 and CDR2: SGHDN, FVKESK. The CDR3 DNA reads TGTGCCAGCAGCCTCCAATGGGGGCACCCTCAAGAGACCCAGTACTTC. Amino acid sequence: CASSLQWGHPQETQYF.

The chain links TRBV6-5 to TRBJ2-2, with 7 bases aligning to TRBD2. Germline V gene sequence: CDR1 MNHEY, CDR2 SVGAGI. J lost 4 bases, V lost 2 bases, and 7 bases had no gene match. This CDR3 has 16 residues. The CDR3 coding sequence is TGTGCCAGCAGTTACAACGGGAGGTTAGGCACCGGGGAGCTGTTTTTT. It encodes CASSYNGRLGTGELFF.

This rearrangement joins TRBV5-1 to TRBJ1-2; TRBD1 matches 9 bases. Unmatched junction bases numbered 9, after V lost 4 bases and J lost 5 bases. The germline gives CDR1 SGHRS, CDR2 YFSETQ. CDR3 length: 15 amino acids. The DNA for the CDR3 is TGCGCCAGCAGCACGACAGGGGGTACTCAGTATGGCTACACCTTC. As protein: CASSTTGGTQYGYTF.

This chain joins TRBV10-1 and TRBJ1-1; D is unclear. The germline V gene has CDR1 WNHNN and CDR2 SYGVQD (reference sequence). Trimming stripped 9 bases from V and 4 bases from J, with 6 bases between. The CDR3 length is 10 residues. The CDR3 loop reads CARGGTEAFF. CDR3 coding DNA: TGCGCCAGAGGAGGCACTGAAGCTTTCTTT.

This clonotype was detected only a few times. The rearrangement joins TRBV20-1 to TRBJ2-1; D gene uncertain. V gave up 2 bases and J gave up 5 bases, with 7 bases separating them. The CDR3 totals 12 residues. CDR1 is DFQATT and CDR2 is SNEGSKA in the germline V gene (reference sequence). CDR3 protein: CSARLWDNEQFF. In DNA form, the CDR3 reads TGCAGTGCTAGACTCTGGGACAATGAGCAGTTCTTC.

The chain is built from TRBV19 and TRBJ2-1; maybe TRBD2 (5 bases). V shed 7 bases and J shed 6 bases, with 19 bases lying between them. Germline V gives CDR1 LNHDA, CDR2 SQIVND (reference sequence). CDR3 length equals 15 residues. In DNA, the CDR3 is TGTGCCAGTAATTTAGGACTGGGGAAGGGCAATGAGCAGTTCTTC. Protein sequence: CASNLGLGKGNEQFF.

This chain links TRBV7-3 with TRBJ2-3; TRBD1 agrees at 7 bases. The germline CDR1 and CDR2 sequences are SGHTA and FQGTGA. The CDR3 is 16 residues long. Losses at the gene ends were 1 base for V and 0 bases for J; bases not matched to a gene: 4. The CDR3 region has the DNA TGTGCCAGCAGCTTAAGGACAGGAACTAGCACAGATACGCAGTATTTT. Translating gives CASSLRTGTSTDTQYF. Drawing the rest from reference TRBV7-3 and TRBJ2-3, the complete variable domain is GAGVSQTPSNKVTEKGKYVELRCDPISGHTALYWYRQSLGQGPEFLIYFQGTGAADDSGLPNDRFFAVRPEGSVSTLKIQRTERGDSAVYLCASSLRTGTSTDTQYFGPGTRLTVL.

This sequence joins TRBV5-1 and TRBJ1-4; D gene ambiguous. Germline CDR1 SGHRS, CDR2 YFSETQ. V lost 2 bases and J lost 8, with 13 bases in between. This CDR3 has 14 amino acids. This CDR3 reads CASSLGLEEEKLFF. CDR3 in DNA: TGCGCCAGCAGCTTAGGCCTCGAGGAGGAAAAACTGTTTTTT.

This rearrangement joins TRBV5-1 to TRBJ1-2, with D hard to call. There are 14 residues in the CDR3. Trimming took off 0 bases at V and 2 bases at J, with 8 bases between the two ends. CDR1 SGHRS and CDR2 YFSETQ come from the germline V gene. In DNA form, the CDR3 reads TGCGCCAGCAGCTTGGATGCCAGAAACTATGGCTACACCTTC. Protein: CASSLDARNYGYTF.

This chain links TRBV29-1 with TRBJ2-1; 13 nucleotides agree with TRBD2. Germline V gene sequence: CDR1 SQVTM, CDR2 ANQGSEA. The CDR3 is made up of 17 amino acids. Germline trimming cut 3 bases from V and 10 bases from J; bases unmatched to any gene: 15. CDR3 in amino acids: CSVDQPRTSGSFYEQFF. Written as DNA, the CDR3 is TGCAGCGTTGACCAGCCCCGGACTAGCGGGAGTTTCTACGAGCAGTTCTTC.

This clonotype was seen a few times. The rearrangement uses TRBV25-1 and TRBJ2-3; 11 nucleotides agree with TRBD1. Germline V gene data show CDR1 as MGHDK and CDR2 as SYGVNS. With 4 bases clipped from V and 5 bases from J, the junction kept 11 bases outside the gene matches. The CDR3 runs to 17 residues. CDR3 bases: TGTGCCAGCAGTGCCCCCGACGGACAGGGGGCCAGAGATACGCAGTATTTT. This translates into CASSAPDGQGARDTQYF.

The rearrangement joins TRBV19 to TRBJ2-1, with 8 bases identical to TRBD2. Germline V gene lookup returns CDR1 LNHDA and CDR2 SQIVND (reference sequence). The length of the CDR3 is 17 residues. With 3 bases clipped from V and 0 bases from J, the junction kept 7 bases outside the gene matches. The CDR3: CASSMTSVEDSYNEQFF. DNA of the CDR3: TGTGCCAGTAGTATGACTAGCGTGGAGGACTCCTACAATGAGCAGTTCTTC. The entire variable domain, with the rest obtained from reference TRBV19 and TRBJ2-1, is as follows: DGGITQSPKYLFRKEGQNVTLSCEQNLNHDAMYWYRQDPGQGLRLIYYSQIVNDFQKGDIAEGYSVSREKKESFPLTVTSAQKNPTAFYLCASSMTSVEDSYNEQFFGPGTRLTVL.